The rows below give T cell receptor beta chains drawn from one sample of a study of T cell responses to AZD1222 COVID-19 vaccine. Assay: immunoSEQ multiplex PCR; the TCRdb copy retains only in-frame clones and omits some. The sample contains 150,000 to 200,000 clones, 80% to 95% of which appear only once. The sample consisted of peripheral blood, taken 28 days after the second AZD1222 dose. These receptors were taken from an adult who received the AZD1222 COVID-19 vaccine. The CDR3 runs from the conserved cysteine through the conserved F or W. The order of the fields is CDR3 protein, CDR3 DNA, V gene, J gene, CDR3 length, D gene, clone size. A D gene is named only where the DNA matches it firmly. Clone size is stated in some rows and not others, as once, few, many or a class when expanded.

CASNPRGHTEAFF	TGTGCCAGTAACCCCCGGGGTCACACTGAAGCTTTCTTT	TRBV19	TRBJ1-1	13	NA	once
CASSQDRGANSPLHF	TGCGCCAGCAGCCAAGATAGGGGGGCTAATTCACCCCTCCACTTT	TRBV4-3	TRBJ1-6	15	NA	NA
CASSLDMSEKLFF	TGTGCCAGCTCACTGGACATGAGTGAAAAACTGTTTTTT	TRBV18	TRBJ1-4	13	NA	once
CASSFGNLDYNEQFF	TGTGCCAGCAGCTTCGGTAACTTAGACTACAATGAGCAGTTCTTC	TRBV11-1	TRBJ2-1	15	NA	once
CASSLEAGGAFF	TGTGCCAGCAGCTTAGAGGCAGGGGGAGCTTTCTTT	TRBV7-9	TRBJ1-1	12	TRBD1	once
CASSNTENTEAFF	TGTGCCAGCAGCAACACAGAGAACACTGAAGCTTTCTTT	TRBV11-2	TRBJ1-1	13	NA	NA
CASNPRYWDRPRGNTQYF	TGTGCCAGCAATCCGCGTTATTGGGACAGGCCCCGGGGTAATACGCAGTATTTT	TRBV28	TRBJ2-3	18	TRBD1	few
CASSLWQGETDTQYF	TGCGCCAGCAGCTTGTGGCAGGGAGAGACAGATACGCAGTATTTT	TRBV5-1	TRBJ2-3	15	NA	NA
CASSLGLQGVGSGANVLTF	TGTGCCAGCAGCTTAGGATTACAGGGGGTGGGCTCTGGGGCCAACGTCCTGACTTTC	TRBV7-6	TRBJ2-6	19	TRBD1	NA
CASSHGQVAGNYGYTF	TGTGCCAGCAGCCACGGACAGGTAGCGGGTAACTATGGCTACACCTTC	TRBV6-2/TRBV6-3	TRBJ1-2	16	TRBD1	NA
CASSFRTSGNNEQFF	TGCGCCAGCAGCTTTAGGACTAGCGGGAACAATGAGCAGTTCTTC	TRBV5-1	TRBJ2-1	15	TRBD2	NA
CASSRDGLDTQYF	TGCGCCAGCAGCCGGGATGGGCTCGATACGCAGTATTTT	TRBV5-1	TRBJ2-3	13	NA	NA
CASSLGAYEQYF	TGTGCCAGCAGTTTGGGAGCCTACGAGCAGTACTTC	TRBV12-3/TRBV12-4	TRBJ2-7	12	NA	NA
CAWSITNQYGYTF	TGTGCCTGGAGTATAACAAACCAGTACGGCTACACCTTC	TRBV30	TRBJ1-2	13	NA	once
CASSPLRGSTNEKLFF	TGTGCCAGCAGCCCCCTCCGGGGTTCAACTAATGAAAAACTGTTTTTT	TRBV7-8	TRBJ1-4	16	NA	few
CASSDLDSVAQNQPQHF	TGTGCCAGCAGTGATTTAGATTCGGTCGCCCAAAATCAGCCCCAGCATTTT	TRBV2	TRBJ1-5	17	NA	NA
CASSLAKIDTQYF	TGTGCCAGCAGTTTAGCGAAGATCGATACGCAGTATTTT	TRBV12-3/TRBV12-4	TRBJ2-3	13	NA	NA
CASSESGVDPYGYTF	TGTGCCAGCAGTGAATCAGGGGTTGATCCCTATGGCTACACCTTC	TRBV25-1	TRBJ1-2	15	NA	NA
CASSYSGRGRQPQHF	TGTGCCAGCAGTTACTCGGGCCGGGGCAGACAGCCCCAGCATTTT	TRBV6-6	TRBJ1-5	15	NA	NA
CASRTGTHTGELFF	TGTGCCAGTAGGACGGGGACTCACACCGGGGAGCTGTTTTTT	TRBV19	TRBJ2-2	14	NA	NA
CASSLSPSSTLIHRNEQFF	TGTGCCAGCAGCTTGTCGCCTAGTTCAACGTTGATTCACCGTAATGAGCAGTTCTTC	TRBV5-5	TRBJ2-1	19	NA	NA
CASSSGQNTQYF	TGTGCCAGCAGTTCCGGACAAAATACGCAGTATTTT	TRBV6-6	TRBJ2-3	12	NA	NA
CSAGGDYGYTF	TGCAGCGCCGGAGGAGACTATGGCTACACCTTC	TRBV29-1	TRBJ1-2	11	NA	NA
CASSVGLADGYTF	TGTGCCAGCAGTGTCGGGCTAGCTGATGGCTACACCTTC	TRBV27	TRBJ1-2	13	NA	NA
CASTFPGLPTEAFF	TGTGCCAGCACCTTTCCGGGACTCCCCACTGAAGCTTTCTTT	TRBV7-2	TRBJ1-1	14	NA	NA
CASSLTGGSRTEAFF	TGTGCCAGCAGTTTAACGGGGGGATCACGAACTGAAGCTTTCTTT	TRBV28	TRBJ1-1	15	NA	NA
CASSLGLAIDTQYF	TGTGCCAGCAGCTTGGGACTAGCAATAGATACGCAGTATTTT	TRBV7-9	TRBJ2-3	14	TRBD2	once